These 23 T cell receptor beta chains were all obtained from the same sample, sequenced in a study of CD8 T cells in ankylosing spondylitis. TCRdb re-derived calls from the 5' RACE reads in MiXCR, one entry per CDR3 protein. The table includes roughly 100,000 distinct CDR3 sequences, roughly 8.3% detected once. The sequencing input was blood, either unsorted or a sorted T cell fraction (not recorded which). Every receptor here comes from a male donor with ankylosing spondylitis or in good health (not recorded which).

This clonotype was recorded many times. The rearrangement links TRBV3-1 to TRBJ2-1; 12 bases fit TRBD2. Germline CDR1 LGHDT, CDR2 YNNKEL (reference sequence). J lost 10 bases, V lost 4 bases, and 11 bases had no gene match. There are 16 residues in the CDR3. The CDR3 nucleotides are TGTGCCAGCAGCCCCCGACCGACTAGCGGGGGTTGGGAGCAGTTCTTC. Translation: CASSPRPTSGGWEQFF.

V usage is TRBV20-1 and J usage is TRBJ2-3, with 9 bases fitting TRBD1. Germline CDR1 reads DFQATT; CDR2 reads SNEGSKA (reference sequence). This CDR3 spans 16 amino acids. CDR3 nucleotides: TGCAGCTTCTCGGGCCCGGGACAGGGACGCACAGATACGCAGTATTTT. Its translation is CSFSGPGQGRTDTQYF.

Many counts were recorded for this clonotype. The chain carries TRBV6-2 or TRBV6-3 and TRBJ2-3, with 7 nucleotides matching TRBD2. The CDR3 runs 13 residues. Per the germline V gene, CDR1 is MNHEY and CDR2 is SVGEGT. Trimming removed 7 bases from V and 2 bases from J; junction bases left unmatched: 3. The CDR3 sequence is CASKRDFTDTQYF. Here the CDR3 DNA reads TGTGCCAGCAAGCGGGACTTCACAGATACGCAGTATTTT.

The chain links TRBV7-3 to TRBJ2-7; no definite D call. Germline values: CDR1 SGHTA, CDR2 FQGTGA. The V and J ends lost 2 bases and 0 bases respectively, with 11 bases between them. The CDR3 is 15 amino acids. CDR3 in amino acids: CASSLYGVDSYEQYF. For the CDR3, the DNA is TGTGCCAGCAGCTTATACGGAGTCGACTCCTACGAGCAGTACTTC.

This clonotype was detected many times. The chain combines TRBV7-9 with TRBJ2-3; 8 bases are shared with TRBD2. Germline CDR1 and CDR2: SEHNR and FQNEAQ (reference sequence). The V segment lost 3 bases and the J segment 6 bases; nucleotides outside the gene matches: 14. The CDR3 runs to 17 residues. CDR3 nucleotide sequence: TGTGCCAGCAGCTTTACCCCGTGGGGACTAGGGTCCGATACGCAGTATTTT. Its protein is CASSFTPWGLGSDTQYF. The full variable domain, in which reference TRBV7-9 and TRBJ2-3 provide the parts outside the CDR3, is DTGVSQNPRHKITKRGQNVTFRCDPISEHNRLYWYRQTLGQGPEFLTYFQNEAQLEKSRLLSDRFSAERPKGSFSTLEIQRTEQGDSAMYLCASSFTPWGLGSDTQYFGPGTRLTVL.

The table lists this clonotype with many counts. For the CDR3, the DNA is TGCGCCAGCAGCGGCCCGAAGGGACAGGACACTGAAGCTTTCTTT. Protein: CASSGPKGQDTEAFF. The chain employs TRBV5-1 and TRBJ1-1; 8 nucleotides line up with TRBD1. The CDR3 consists of 15 residues. V dropped 4 bases and J dropped 3; count of bases not matched to a gene: 8. Germline CDR1 reads SGHRS; CDR2 reads YFSETQ.

This clonotype was recorded at least ten times. The rearrangement links TRBV12-3 or TRBV12-4 to TRBJ2-1; the match to TRBD2 covers 8 bases. There are 18 residues in the CDR3. With 6 bases clipped from V and 4 bases from J, the junction kept 17 bases outside the gene matches. CDR3 nucleotide sequence: TGTGCCAGCAGCCTTCTCTGGGCGGGGGGCTACAGGTACAATGAGCAGTTCTTC. It translates to CASSLLWAGGYRYNEQFF.

This clonotype was observed at least ten times. The rearrangement joins TRBV12-3 or TRBV12-4 to TRBJ2-2; TRBD1 matches at 7 bases. CDR3 size: 15 residues. Losses at the gene ends were 1 base for V and 6 bases for J; bases not matched to a gene: 5. CDR3 sequence: CASSLVTGAAGELFF. The CDR3 nucleotides are TGTGCCAGCAGTTTAGTAACAGGGGCGGCCGGGGAGCTGTTTTTT.

This clonotype was picked up many times. The V call is TRBV20-1, the J call TRBJ2-2, with TRBD1 identical over 8 bases. Trimming at V came to 6 bases and at J to 5 bases, leaving 8 bases not matched to a gene. The CDR3 is made up of 14 amino acids. The germline V gene has CDR1 DFQATT and CDR2 SNEGSKA (reference sequence). CDR3 region: CSARTGISTGELFF. CDR3 sequence (DNA): TGCAGTGCCCGGACAGGGATTAGTACCGGGGAGCTGTTTTTT.

This clonotype was detected a few times. The chain is built from TRBV2 and TRBJ2-4, with D unresolved. Per the germline V gene, CDR1 is SNHLY and CDR2 is FYNNEI. The CDR3 covers 14 residues. Trimming took 1 base from V and 6 from J, leaving 10 bases between them. CDR3 loop: CASSEGVGRNIQYF. The CDR3 DNA reads as TGTGCCAGCAGTGAAGGTGTGGGTCGAAACATTCAGTACTTC. Based on the CDR3 plus reference TRBV2 and TRBJ2-4, the full variable domain is EPEVTQTPSHQVTQMGQEVILRCVPISNHLYFYWYRQILGQKVEFLVSFYNNEISEKSEIFDDQFSVERPDGSNFTLKIRSTKLEDSAMYFCASSEGVGRNIQYFGAGTRLSVL.

This clonotype was counted at least ten times. The chain links TRBV20-1 to TRBJ2-3; tentative D call: TRBD2 (5 bases). This CDR3 contains 15 residues. CDR1 and CDR2 (germline): DFQATT, SNEGSKA (reference sequence). Between the trimmed V and J ends, which lost 5 bases and 2 bases, there was a span of 17 bases. Here the CDR3 reads CSAPPRAGDTDTQYF. As DNA, the CDR3 is TGCAGTGCTCCCCCCCGGGCCGGGGACACAGATACGCAGTATTTT.

There are many counts of this clonotype. V and J are TRBV12-3 or TRBV12-4 and TRBJ1-5; 7 bases align to TRBD1. The V gene end was trimmed by 8 bases and the J gene end by 6 bases; junction bases not matched to a gene: 7. This CDR3 spans 13 amino acids. CDR3 nucleotide sequence: TGTGCCAGCCGACAGGGTGGGGGTCAGCCCCAGCATTTT. Its protein is CASRQGGGQPQHF.

This clonotype was detected a few times. The chain combines TRBV12-3 or TRBV12-4 with TRBJ2-1, with D uncertain. This CDR3 contains 12 residues. V was shortened by 5 bases and J by 12 bases, with 14 bases between the two germline ends. This chain's CDR3 is CASSPTSWVQFF. CDR3 DNA sequence: TGTGCCAGCAGTCCCACAAGTTGGGTGCAGTTCTTC.

The sample holds many counts of this clonotype. V gene TRBV7-9 combines with J gene TRBJ2-2; D ambiguous. The V gene lost 2 bases and the J gene lost 6 bases, with 7 bases spanning the gap. CDR3 length: 13 amino acids. Germline loops: CDR1 SEHNR, CDR2 FQNEAQ (reference sequence). In DNA form, the CDR3 reads TGTGCCAGCAGCTTAACCCAGCCCGGGGAGCTGTTTTTT. Translating gives CASSLTQPGELFF.

At least ten counts were recorded for this clonotype. The J gene is TRBJ2-2, the V gene TRBV12-3 or TRBV12-4, with 10 nucleotides matching TRBD2. The CDR3 is made up of 17 amino acids. V dropped 6 bases and J dropped 1; count of bases not matched to a gene: 8. This CDR3 reads CASRSGTSALNTGELFF. The CDR3 DNA reads as TGTGCCAGCAGATCTGGGACTAGCGCTTTGAACACCGGGGAGCTGTTTTTT.

A remark on this clonotype: Since a much larger clone is just one base distant, this may be a read error. V usage is TRBV7-3 and J usage is TRBJ2-2, with D perhaps matching TRBD1 (5 bases). Germline loops: CDR1 SGHTA, CDR2 FQGTGA. The CDR3 is made up of 15 amino acids. Trimming pared 5 bases from V and 7 bases from J, leaving 17 bases between. The CDR3 loop reads CASSPIGREVGELFF. The CDR3, as DNA: TGTGCCAGCAGCCCGATTGGCAGGGAAGTCGGGGAGCTGTTTTTT.

The rearrangement links TRBV7-2 to TRBJ2-3, with D maybe TRBD2 (6 bases). Trimming cost V 1 base and J 2 bases, with 13 bases left between them. The CDR3 totals 16 residues. CDR1 is SGHTA, CDR2 FQGNSA, per germline. CDR3 nucleotide sequence: TGTGCCAGCAGCTTAGTTGTCGGGGGTTCCACAGATACGCAGTATTTT. Its protein is CASSLVVGGSTDTQYF.

Regarding this clonotype: A read error may be the cause here, since a much bigger clone is one base away. The chain's CDR3 is CSAADRVDTEAFF. CDR3 bases: TGCAGTGCAGCTGACAGGGTGGACACTGAAGCTTTCTTT. This sequence joins TRBV20-1 and TRBJ1-1, with 7 bases aligning to TRBD1. Germline V gene data show CDR1 as DFQATT and CDR2 as SNEGSKA (reference sequence). The CDR3 is 13 residues long. J gave up 3 bases and V 6 bases, and 7 bases lay outside the gene matches.

There are many counts of this clonotype. The chain uses TRBV20-1 and TRBJ2-3, with TRBD2 identical over 9 bases. The length of the CDR3 is 14 residues. Germline V gives CDR1 DFQATT, CDR2 SNEGSKA (reference sequence). Trimming took 2 bases from V and 3 from J; bases not matched to a gene: 3. The CDR3 bases are TGCAGTGCTAGATCCGCGGGAGGGACAGATACGCAGTATTTT. Protein: CSARSAGGTDTQYF.

This clonotype was recorded at least ten times. CDR3 sequence reads: CASSHTGTGNTIYF. Written as DNA, the CDR3 is TGTGCCAGCAGCCATACAGGGACTGGAAACACCATATATTTT. The chain recombines TRBV5-4 with TRBJ1-3; weak D call: TRBD1 (6 bases). CDR1 and CDR2 from the germline V gene are SGHNT and YYREEE (reference sequence). The V end was cut by 4 bases, the J end by 2 bases, with 10 bases between. The CDR3 has 14 amino acids.

Many counts were recorded for this clonotype. The chain recombines TRBV10-1 with TRBJ2-2; no firm D call. Germline CDR1 and CDR2: WNHNN and SYGVQD (reference sequence). The CDR3 sequence is 14 residues long. Between the trimmed V and J ends, which lost 6 bases and 1 base, there was a span of 9 bases. The CDR3 protein is CASRRQRNTGELFF. The CDR3 nucleotides are TGCGCCAGCAGACGACAAAGGAACACCGGGGAGCTGTTTTTT.

Concerning this clonotype: This may be a read error, as it is one base from a much larger clone. The chain uses TRBV5-5 and TRBJ2-2; D is possibly TRBD1 or TRBD2 (5 bases each). Germline CDR1 reads SGHKS; CDR2 reads YYEKEE (reference sequence). Between the trimmed V and J ends, which lost 5 bases and 6 bases, there was a span of 14 bases. This CDR3 is 14 amino acids long. The CDR3 sequence is CASSRDGSAGELFF. In DNA, the CDR3 is TGTGCCAGCAGTAGGGACGGATCCGCCGGGGAGCTGTTTTTT.

This clonotype was counted ten times or more. The J gene is TRBJ2-3, the V gene TRBV6-4; 8 bases are a match to TRBD2. Losses at the gene ends were 5 bases for V and 0 bases for J; bases not matched to a gene: 16. Germline V gene lookup returns CDR1 MRHNA and CDR2 SNTAGT. The CDR3 has 19 amino acids. Here the CDR3 DNA reads TGTGCCAGCAGTCGGGCTACCCTGATCGGGGGGGTTAGCACAGATACGCAGTATTTT. Translated: CASSRATLIGGVSTDTQYF.